The present entry profiles one T cell receptor (beta chain) with its context. The CDR3 runs 15 residues. Authors' analysis steps: Reference gene primer amplification gave nucleated cell count estimates. Using immunoSEQ multiplex PCR, the repertoire was profiled, and TCRdb retains in-frame clones only, with some absent. That table furnishes V, J and clone size, whereas the DNA furnished D and trimming. The table shows around 110,000 clones, with approximately 82% occurring only once. This sample is drawn from a study of blood T cell repertoires in COVID-19. Study information: Both acute and convalescent COVID-19 samples were obtained from the United States, Italy and Spain.

Sequenced: peripheral blood. The gene calls are TRBV21-1 and TRBJ1-1. TRBV21-1 is a known pseudogene. The clonotype originates from an older man with active or convalescent COVID-19. The CDR3 loop is CASSRSGGDNTEAFF. CDR3 bases: TGTGCCAGCAGTCGGTCCGGAGGGGATAATACTGAAGCTTTCTTT.